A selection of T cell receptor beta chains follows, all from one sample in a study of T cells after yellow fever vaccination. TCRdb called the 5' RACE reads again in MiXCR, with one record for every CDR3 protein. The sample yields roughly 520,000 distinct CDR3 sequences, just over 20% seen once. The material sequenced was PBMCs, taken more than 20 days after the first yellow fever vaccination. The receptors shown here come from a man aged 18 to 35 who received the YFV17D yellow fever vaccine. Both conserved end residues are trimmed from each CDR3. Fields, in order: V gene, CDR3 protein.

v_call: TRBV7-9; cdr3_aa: ASSLLWGNTEAF
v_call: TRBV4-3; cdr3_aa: ASSQDPQGFATQY
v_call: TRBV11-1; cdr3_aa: ASSYFSGQLVAKNIQY
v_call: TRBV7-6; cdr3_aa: ASSPAGLNGYT
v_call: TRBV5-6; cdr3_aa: ASSLVGFAREQY
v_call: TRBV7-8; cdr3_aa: ASSLAEVGRKQY
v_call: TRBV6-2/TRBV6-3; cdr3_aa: ASSSTGLFTDTQY
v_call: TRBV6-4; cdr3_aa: ASSDRQGSGELF
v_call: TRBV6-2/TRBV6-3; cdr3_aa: ASRSRQPEAF
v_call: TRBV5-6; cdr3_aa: ASSPLRETQY
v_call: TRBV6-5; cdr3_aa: ASSYSRLSGANVLT
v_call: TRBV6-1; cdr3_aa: ASSRGQGTYGYT
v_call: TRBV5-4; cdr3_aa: ASSFSGATGETQY
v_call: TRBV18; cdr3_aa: ASSPLQGGHLTDTQY
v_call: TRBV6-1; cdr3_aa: ASSREGDSRLTDTQY
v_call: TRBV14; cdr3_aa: ASSQVTETQY
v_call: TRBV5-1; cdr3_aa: ASSSPRLRGLAVNEQF
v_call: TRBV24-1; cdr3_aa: ATSDWVDTQY
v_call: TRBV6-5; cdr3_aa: ASSFLAGVYNEQF
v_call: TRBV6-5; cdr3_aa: ASSWGQRSGNTIY
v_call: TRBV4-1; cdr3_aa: ASSQEVTRPYGYT
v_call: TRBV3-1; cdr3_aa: ASSRLAGVSGYEQY
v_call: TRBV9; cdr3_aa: ASARREPLH
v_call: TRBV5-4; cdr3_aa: ASKTRAGRQETQY
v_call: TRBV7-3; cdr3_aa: ASSLDATDYGYT
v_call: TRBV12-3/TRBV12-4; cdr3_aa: ASKSRQGSNEQY
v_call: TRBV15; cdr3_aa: ATSRERAGGRSPLH
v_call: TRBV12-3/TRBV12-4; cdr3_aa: ASSLIGRDSPLH
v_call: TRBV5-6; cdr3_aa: ASSFTGVEAF
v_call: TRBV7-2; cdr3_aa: ASSVTLRGSDYGYT
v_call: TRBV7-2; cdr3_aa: ASSLVVDTIY
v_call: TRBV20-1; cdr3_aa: SATGTSGGGGQETQY
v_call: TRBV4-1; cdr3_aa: ASSSSSGGGNEQF
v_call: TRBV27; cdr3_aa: ASTSGQGGGYT
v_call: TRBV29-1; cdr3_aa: SAATGAGANVLT
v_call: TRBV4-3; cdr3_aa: ASSQGLPSYEQY
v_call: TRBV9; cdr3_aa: ASSVVHPGDYGYT
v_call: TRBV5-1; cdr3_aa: ASRRWSYNEQF
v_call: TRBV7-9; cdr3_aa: ASSYLEQFPTGELF
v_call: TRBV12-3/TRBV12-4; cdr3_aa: ASQQGWGEKLF
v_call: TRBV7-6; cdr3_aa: ASSPRGQGVISGANVLT
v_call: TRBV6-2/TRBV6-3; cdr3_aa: ASSPRPRVTQY
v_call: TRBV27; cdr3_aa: ASSSDTETGSPDEQY
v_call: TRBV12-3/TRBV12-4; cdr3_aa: ASRATRNQPQH
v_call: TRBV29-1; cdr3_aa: SVYLDRSKYEQY
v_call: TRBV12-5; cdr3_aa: ASGRSYNEQF
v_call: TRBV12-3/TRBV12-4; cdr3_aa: ASSTVEETQY
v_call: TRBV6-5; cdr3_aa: ASRLTGQPYEQY
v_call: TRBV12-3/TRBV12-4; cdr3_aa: ASSLSTSGGRQQF
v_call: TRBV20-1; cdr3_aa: SARWGRGGSPLH
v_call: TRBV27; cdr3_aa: ASREADQETQY
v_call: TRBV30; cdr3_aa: AWSYSAGYT
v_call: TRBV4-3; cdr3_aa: ASSQSLAGGYEQY
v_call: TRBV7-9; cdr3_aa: ASRRLSDQETQY
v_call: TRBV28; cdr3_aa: ASSGVGGYGYT
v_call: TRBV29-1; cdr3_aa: SVVHQDNQPQH
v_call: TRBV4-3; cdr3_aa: ASSQDGPLNGYT
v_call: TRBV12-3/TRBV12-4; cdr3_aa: ASRGTGTSYRYT
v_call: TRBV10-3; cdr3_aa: AIKGSGETQY
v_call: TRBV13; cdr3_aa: ASSRLNDGYT